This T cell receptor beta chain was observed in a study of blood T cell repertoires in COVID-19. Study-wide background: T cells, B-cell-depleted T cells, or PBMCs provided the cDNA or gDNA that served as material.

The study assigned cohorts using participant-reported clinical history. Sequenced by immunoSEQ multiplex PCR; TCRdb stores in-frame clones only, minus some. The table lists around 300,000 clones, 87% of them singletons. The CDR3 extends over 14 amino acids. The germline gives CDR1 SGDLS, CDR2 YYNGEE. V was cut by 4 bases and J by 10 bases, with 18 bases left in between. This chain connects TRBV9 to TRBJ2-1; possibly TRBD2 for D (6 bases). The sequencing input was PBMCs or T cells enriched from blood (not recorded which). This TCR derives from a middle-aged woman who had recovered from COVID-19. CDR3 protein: CASSSDPGLGEQFF. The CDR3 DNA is TGTGCCAGCAGCTCCGATCCGGGACTGGGGGAGCAGTTCTTC.